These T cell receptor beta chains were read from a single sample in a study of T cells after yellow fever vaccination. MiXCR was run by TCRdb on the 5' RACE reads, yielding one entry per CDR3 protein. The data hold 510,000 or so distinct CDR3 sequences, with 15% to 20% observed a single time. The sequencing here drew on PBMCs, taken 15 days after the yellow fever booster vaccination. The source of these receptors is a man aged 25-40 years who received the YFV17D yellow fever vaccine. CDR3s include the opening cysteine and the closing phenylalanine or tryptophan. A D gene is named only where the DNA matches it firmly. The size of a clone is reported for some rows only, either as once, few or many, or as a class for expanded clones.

CSVAGTSGYTF,TGCAGCGTTGCGGGAACTAGTGGCTACACCTTC,TRBJ1-2,-,-,TRBV29-1
CASSSGQEGEKLFF,TGCGCCAGCAGCTCCGGACAGGAGGGTGAAAAACTGTTTTTT,TRBJ1-4,few,TRBD1,TRBV5-1
CSARKPGLAGYEQYF,TGCAGTGCTAGAAAACCGGGACTAGCGGGCTACGAGCAGTACTTC,TRBJ2-7,many,TRBD2,TRBV20-1
CASSLTRAGGVDTQYF,TGCGCCAGCAGCTTGACTCGGGCGGGAGGAGTGGATACGCAGTATTTT,TRBJ2-3,many,TRBD2,TRBV5-1
CASTKLGQGGEQYF,TGTGCCAGTACCAAATTGGGACAGGGCGGCGAGCAGTACTTC,TRBJ2-7,-,TRBD1,TRBV19
CASGAQGNTYEQYF,TGTGCCAGCGGAGCTCAGGGAAACACCTACGAGCAGTACTTC,TRBJ2-7,few,-,TRBV12-3/TRBV12-4
CSVEDRTPSNEQFF,TGCAGCGTTGAAGACCGGACTCCTTCAAATGAGCAGTTCTTC,TRBJ2-1,-,-,TRBV29-1
CASRYTGGQETQYF,TGTGCCAGCAGATATACGGGGGGGCAGGAGACCCAGTACTTC,TRBJ2-5,few,TRBD2,TRBV27
CASSLRGRANTGELFF,TGTGCCAGTAGTCTGCGGGGGAGAGCGAACACCGGGGAGCTGTTTTTT,TRBJ2-2,-,TRBD2,TRBV19
CASSLWGGKNIQYF,TGTGCCAGCAGTTTATGGGGTGGCAAAAACATTCAGTACTTC,TRBJ2-4,-,-,TRBV12-3/TRBV12-4
CASSFDRPYTEAFF,TGCGCCAGCAGCTTTGACAGGCCCTACACTGAAGCTTTCTTT,TRBJ1-1,few,-,TRBV5-1
CASILGLAGGYNEQFF,TGTGCCAGCATCCTCGGGCTAGCGGGAGGTTACAATGAGCAGTTCTTC,TRBJ2-1,-,-,TRBV21-1
CSASSTGALGGYTF,TGCAGTGCATCGTCGACAGGCGCACTGGGAGGCTACACCTTC,TRBJ1-2,few,-,TRBV20-1
CASSQSGGTQYF,TGTGCCAGCAGCCAAAGCGGGGGGACCCAGTACTTC,TRBJ2-5,few,TRBD2,TRBV3-1
CASSIQGSGNTIYF,TGTGCCAGCAGCATTCAGGGCTCTGGAAACACCATATATTTT,TRBJ1-3,few,-,TRBV7-9
CASSNRETLSSYNEQFF,TGTGCCAGCAGTAATCGAGAAACGCTTAGCTCCTACAATGAGCAGTTCTTC,TRBJ2-1,-,-,TRBV6-5
CASNPSGSWNEQFF,TGTGCCAGCAACCCTAGCGGGAGTTGGAATGAGCAGTTCTTC,TRBJ2-1,-,TRBD2,TRBV25-1
CSASLQVYEQYF,TGCAGTGCTTCCTTACAGGTCTACGAGCAGTACTTC,TRBJ2-7,few,-,TRBV20-1
CASSPNRFRYEQYF,TGCGCCAGCAGCCCCAACCGTTTTAGGTACGAGCAGTACTTC,TRBJ2-7,-,-,TRBV4-3
CASSSTVGLATGELFF,TGCGCCAGCAGCTCCACCGTGGGACTAGCTACCGGGGAGCTGTTTTTT,TRBJ2-2,-,TRBD2,TRBV5-1
CSARSPMIEEDAAGRYEQYF,TGCAGTGCTAGATCCCCCATGATAGAAGAAGATGCAGCGGGACGATACGAGCAGTACTTC,TRBJ2-7,few,TRBD2,TRBV20-1
CSVLGDFKQFF,TGCAGCGTTCTAGGGGACTTCAAGCAGTTCTTC,TRBJ2-1,few,-,TRBV29-1
CVSTRRGGETGNTIYF,TGTGTCAGCACCCGTCGCGGGGGCGAAACTGGAAACACCATATATTTT,TRBJ1-3,-,-,TRBV7-8
CASSQTKAETQYF,TGTGCCAGCAGCCAGACTAAGGCGGAGACCCAGTACTTC,TRBJ2-5,-,-,TRBV7-2
CASTQTGVGKNIQYF,TGTGCCAGCACCCAGACAGGGGTTGGCAAAAACATTCAGTACTTC,TRBJ2-4,-,TRBD1,TRBV28
CASSYGQAETQYF,TGTGCCAGCAGTTACGGCCAGGCGGAGACCCAGTACTTC,TRBJ2-5,-,-,TRBV6-2/TRBV6-3
CASSPGIAGGYEQYF,TGTGCCAGCTCACCAGGGATAGCGGGAGGGTACGAGCAGTACTTC,TRBJ2-7,-,TRBD2,TRBV18
CSAARSTGDEQYF,TGCAGCGCCGCCCGGTCGACAGGGGACGAGCAGTACTTC,TRBJ2-7,-,TRBD1,TRBV29-1
CASSDLDSPGELFF,TGTGCCAGCAGTGATCTCGACAGTCCCGGGGAGCTGTTTTTT,TRBJ2-2,few,-,TRBV27
CASSEVISFDDTQYF,TGTGCCAGCAGTGAAGTTATTAGCTTCGACGATACGCAGTATTTT,TRBJ2-3,few,-,TRBV6-1
CASSVGRGAEMETQYF,TGTGCCAGCAGCGTAGGGAGAGGGGCCGAAATGGAGACCCAGTACTTC,TRBJ2-5,-,-,TRBV9
CASSLSPGEGNTIYF,TGTGCCAGCAGTTTATCCCCGGGAGAGGGAAACACCATATATTTT,TRBJ1-3,-,-,TRBV12-3/TRBV12-4
CASNRGSDTQYF,TGTGCCAGCAACCGGGGGTCAGATACGCAGTATTTT,TRBJ2-3,-,-,TRBV12-3/TRBV12-4
CASSVEGRKNTEAFF,TGTGCCAGCAGCGTAGAGGGCAGAAAGAACACTGAAGCTTTCTTT,TRBJ1-1,few,-,TRBV9
CASSLALGGSYF,TGTGCCAGCAGTTTGGCCCTCGGGGGCTCGTACTTC,TRBJ2-7,few,-,TRBV12-3/TRBV12-4
CASSFMGTGELFF,TGTGCCAGCAGTTTCATGGGCACCGGGGAGCTGTTTTTT,TRBJ2-2,-,-,TRBV12-3/TRBV12-4
CASRGGVEAFF,TGTGCCAGCAGGGGAGGAGTAGAAGCTTTCTTT,TRBJ1-1,few,-,TRBV27
CSARTKTGDLAKNIQYF,TGCAGTGCTAGGACGAAGACCGGGGATCTAGCCAAAAACATTCAGTACTTC,TRBJ2-4,-,-,TRBV20-1
CAWSADRRIAYNEQFF,TGTGCCTGGAGCGCCGATAGGCGGATCGCCTACAATGAGCAGTTCTTC,TRBJ2-1,few,-,TRBV30
CAGWGDPGDEQFF,TGTGCCGGCTGGGGGGACCCTGGCGATGAGCAGTTCTTC,TRBJ2-1,few,-,TRBV30
CASAQGEYNEQFF,TGTGCCAGCGCCCAAGGGGAGTACAATGAGCAGTTCTTC,TRBJ2-1,few,-,TRBV7-8
CASYSTGHEQYF,TGTGCCAGCTACTCGACAGGCCACGAGCAGTACTTC,TRBJ2-7,-,-,TRBV7-8
CASSPRPDLDTEAFF,TGTGCCAGCTCACCGCGACCCGATTTGGACACTGAAGCTTTCTTT,TRBJ1-1,few,-,TRBV18
CASRELAVNEQFF,TGCGCCAGCAGGGAACTAGCGGTTAATGAGCAGTTCTTC,TRBJ2-1,-,TRBD2,TRBV5-1
CASSSPRGGRTGELFF,TGTGCCAGCAGTTCCCCAAGGGGGGGAAGGACCGGGGAGCTGTTTTTT,TRBJ2-2,-,-,TRBV6-5
CASSYRMGQGVVDTQYF,TGTGCCAGCAGTTATCGCATGGGACAGGGGGTTGTAGATACGCAGTATTTT,TRBJ2-3,few,TRBD1,TRBV6-5
CASTPPSRTSTRGETQYF,TGTGCCAGCACCCCCCCCTCAAGGACTAGCACTAGAGGGGAGACCCAGTACTTC,TRBJ2-5,many,TRBD2,TRBV11-1
CAISLGLAGRETQYF,TGTGCCATCAGCTTGGGACTAGCGGGACGAGAGACCCAGTACTTC,TRBJ2-5,-,TRBD2,TRBV10-3
CASGQTREQYF,TGTGCCAGCGGACAGACGCGGGAGCAGTACTTC,TRBJ2-7,few,-,TRBV27
CATSRAQGATGELFF,TGTGCCACCAGCAGGGCACAGGGGGCGACCGGGGAGCTGTTTTTT,TRBJ2-2,many,TRBD1,TRBV15
CASSFGLGLAGVYEQYF,TGTGCCAGCAGCTTTGGGTTGGGACTAGCGGGAGTCTACGAGCAGTACTTC,TRBJ2-7,many,TRBD2,TRBV13
CAISESGWDTEAFF,TGTGCCATCAGTGAGTCGGGGTGGGACACTGAAGCTTTCTTT,TRBJ1-1,-,-,TRBV10-3
CASSLADWSYEQYF,TGTGCCAGCAGCTTAGCGGACTGGTCCTACGAGCAGTACTTC,TRBJ2-7,-,-,TRBV7-2
CASSPRGQSSYNEQFF,TGTGCCAGCAGCCCGAGGGGACAGAGCTCCTACAATGAGCAGTTCTTC,TRBJ2-1,few,TRBD1,TRBV5-5